The 14 T cell receptor beta chains below were found in one sample sequenced in a study of T-cell reconstitution after alpha-beta-depleted transplantation in children. Preparation of the TCRbeta library was carried out with unique molecular identifiers. Using its own MiXCR run on the PCR reads, TCRdb lists one record per CDR3 protein. The profile shows some 600,000 distinct CDR3 sequences, approximately 13% of them singletons. This specimen was PBMCs, mostly from graft donor cells, taken 360 days after TCRalphabeta/CD19-depleted stem cell transplant. These receptors all stem from a male patient younger than 18 who had a stem cell transplant for acute myeloid leukemia, so the T cells may come from the graft donor.

This clonotype was seen many times. The V and J genes are TRBV29-1 and TRBJ2-1; no clear D gene. Germline lookup yields CDR1 SQVTM and CDR2 ANQGSEA. CDR3 length: 14 amino acids. Trimming pared 2 bases from V and 3 bases from J, leaving 11 bases between. CDR3 sequence: CSVEPYGRYNEQFF. Here the CDR3 DNA reads TGCAGCGTTGAACCCTACGGGCGCTACAATGAGCAGTTCTTC.

The chain combines TRBV4-1 with TRBJ2-1; 9 bases map to TRBD2. The CDR3 is 21 amino acids. Germline lookup yields CDR1 MGHRA and CDR2 YSYEKL. Unmatched junction bases numbered 16, after V lost 1 base and J lost 0 bases. The CDR3 bases are TGCGCCAGCAGCCAAGGAGAGAGTAGCGGGAGAGGGGACAACTCCTACAATGAGCAGTTCTTC. This translates into CASSQGESSGRGDNSYNEQFF.

The rearrangement joins TRBV7-2 to TRBJ2-7; 11 bases agree with TRBD2. The CDR3 extends over 17 amino acids. V shed 5 bases and J 4 bases; nucleotides not matched to a gene: 13. Per germline, CDR1 SGHTA and CDR2 FQGNSA. The CDR3 sequence is CASSRVAGGRQGYEQYF. CDR3 DNA sequence: TGTGCCAGCAGCCGAGTAGCGGGAGGGCGCCAAGGGTACGAGCAGTACTTC.

This clonotype was found many times. The chain carries TRBV2 and TRBJ2-7; tentative D call: TRBD1 (5 bases). V was shortened by 4 bases and J by 2 bases, with 12 bases between the two germline ends. CDR1 is SNHLY and CDR2 is FYNNEI in the germline V gene. CDR3 size: 14 residues. CDR3 sequence (DNA): TGTGCCAGCAGTGGGGGCCTAGTCCCCTACGAGCAGTACTTC. It encodes CASSGGLVPYEQYF. The complete variable domain, with remaining parts taken from reference TRBV2 and TRBJ2-7, reads EPEVTQTPSHQVTQMGQEVILRCVPISNHLYFYWYRQILGQKVEFLVSFYNNEISEKSEIFDDQFSVERPDGSNFTLKIRSTKLEDSAMYFCASSGGLVPYEQYFGPGTRLTVT.

The J gene is TRBJ2-1, the V gene TRBV15; D not certain. Germline V CDR1 and CDR2: LNHNV, YYDKDF (reference sequence). The V gene lost 1 base and the J gene lost 7 bases, with 8 bases spanning the gap. The CDR3 covers 13 residues. Written as DNA, the CDR3 is TGTGCCACCAGCAGAGCTGGCGAAAATGAGCAGTTCTTC. It encodes CATSRAGENEQFF.

Details on this clonotype: This sequence may be a read error, since a much larger clone differs from it by one base. In DNA form, the CDR3 reads TGCGCCAGCAGCTTGGTGGTAGCGGGATCCTACGAGCAGTACTTC. Translated: CASSLVVAGSYEQYF. The rearrangement joins TRBV5-1 to TRBJ2-7, with TRBD2 matching 8 bases. The V gene's germline CDR1 is SGHRS and CDR2 YFSETQ. The trim removed 0 bases at V and 1 base at J, leaving 3 bases unmatched. The CDR3 covers 15 residues.

The V and J genes are TRBV9 and TRBJ2-5, with TRBD2 as a possible D gene (6 bases). Trimming took 3 bases from V and 5 from J, leaving 11 bases between them. Germline V gives CDR1 SGDLS, CDR2 YYNGEE. The CDR3 length is 13 residues. For the CDR3, the DNA is TGTGCCAGCAGCGGGAGGGCCGCTGAGACCCAGTACTTC. Residues: CASSGRAAETQYF.

This clonotype was picked up a small number of times. This chain uses TRBV20-1 with TRBJ1-2, with D perhaps TRBD1 (5 bases). The V end was cut by 1 base, the J end by 8 bases, with 8 bases between. CDR3 length: 11 residues. The V gene's germline CDR1 is DFQATT and CDR2 SNEGSKA (reference sequence). CDR3 DNA: TGCAGTGCTAGAGTGGGGCGGGGCTACACCTTC. Residues: CSARVGRGYTF.

The chain uses TRBV7-9 and TRBJ2-3, with D perhaps TRBD2 (6 bases). Trimming stripped 5 bases from V and 2 bases from J, with 14 bases between. From germline, CDR1 is SEHNR and CDR2 FQNEAQ (reference sequence). The CDR3 contains 15 residues. CDR3: CASSSYGGTTDTQYF. CDR3 DNA: TGTGCCAGCAGCAGTTACGGAGGGACCACAGATACGCAGTATTTT.

This clonotype was observed a handful of times. The genes are TRBV28 and TRBJ2-1; TRBD2 might be the D (5 bases). The CDR3 length is 17 residues. Trimming shortened V by 3 bases and J by 6 bases, and 21 bases separated the two germline ends. CDR1 and CDR2 from the germline V gene are MDHEN and SYDVKM. The CDR3 loop is CASSFTLGIPLGNEQFF. DNA for the CDR3: TGTGCCAGCAGTTTTACCCTCGGGATTCCCTTGGGCAATGAGCAGTTCTTC.

This clonotype appeared a few times. The chain carries TRBV9 and TRBJ2-1; a weak D match, TRBD1 (5 bases). The CDR3 loop spans 14 amino acids. Per germline, CDR1 SGDLS and CDR2 YYNGEE. Between the trimmed V and J ends, which lost 0 bases and 10 bases, there was a span of 14 bases. The CDR3 DNA is TGTGCCAGCAGCGTAGTCCCCCCCGCAGGGGAGCAGTTCTTC. Translated: CASSVVPPAGEQFF.

Only a few counts were recorded for this clonotype. This chain connects TRBV5-1 to TRBJ2-7, with D perhaps TRBD2 (5 bases). V was shortened by 1 base and J by 1 base, with 21 bases between the two germline ends. The germline gives CDR1 SGHRS, CDR2 YFSETQ. The CDR3 totals 18 residues. DNA for the CDR3: TGCGCCAGCAGCTTGACTACTAGGACCAAAGTGAGTTCCTACGAGCAGTACTTC. It encodes CASSLTTRTKVSSYEQYF.

This clonotype was seen at least ten times. V gene TRBV29-1 combines with J gene TRBJ1-2; 8 bases line up with TRBD1. Losses at the gene ends were 4 bases for V and 4 bases for J; bases not matched to a gene: 5. The germline V gene encodes CDR1 SQVTM and CDR2 ANQGSEA. The CDR3 covers 13 residues. Here the CDR3 reads CSVGQGAFYGYTF. CDR3 nucleotide sequence: TGCAGCGTTGGGCAGGGGGCTTTCTATGGCTACACCTTC.

The gene calls are TRBV5-1 and TRBJ2-5; the D gene could be TRBD1 or TRBD2 (5 bases each). Germline V gene sequence: CDR1 SGHRS, CDR2 YFSETQ. This CDR3 spans 13 amino acids. V was trimmed by 0 bases and J by 9 bases, leaving 12 bases between them. The CDR3: CASSLEGLGAQYF. The CDR3 region has the DNA TGCGCCAGCAGCTTGGAGGGCCTGGGGGCCCAGTACTTC.